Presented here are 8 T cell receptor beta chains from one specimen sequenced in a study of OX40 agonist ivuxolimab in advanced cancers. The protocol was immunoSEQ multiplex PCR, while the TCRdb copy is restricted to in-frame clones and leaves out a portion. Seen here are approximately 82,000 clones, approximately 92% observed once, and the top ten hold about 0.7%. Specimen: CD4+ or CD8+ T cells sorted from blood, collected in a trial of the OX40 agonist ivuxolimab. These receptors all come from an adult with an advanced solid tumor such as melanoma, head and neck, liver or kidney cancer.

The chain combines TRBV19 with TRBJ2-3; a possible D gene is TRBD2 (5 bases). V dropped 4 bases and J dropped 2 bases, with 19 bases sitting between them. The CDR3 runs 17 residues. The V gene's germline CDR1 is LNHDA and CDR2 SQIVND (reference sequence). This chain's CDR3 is CASSTLTRGYLTDTQYF. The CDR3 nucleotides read TGTGCCAGTAGTACCCTTACACGAGGGTACCTCACAGATACGCAGTATTTT.

In nucleotides, the CDR3 is TGCGCCAGCAGCCAAGATTTGAGTCCCGGGGAGCTGTTTTTT. It encodes CASSQDLSPGELFF. The genes are TRBV4-1 and TRBJ2-2; D not resolved. Germline values: CDR1 MGHRA, CDR2 YSYEKL. The V and J ends lost 0 bases and 6 bases respectively, with 8 bases between them. The CDR3 covers 14 residues.

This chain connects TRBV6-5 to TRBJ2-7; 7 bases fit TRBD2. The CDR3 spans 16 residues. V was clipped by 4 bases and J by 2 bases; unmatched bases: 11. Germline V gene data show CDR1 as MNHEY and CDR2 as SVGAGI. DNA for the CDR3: TGTGCCAGCAGTTCCTTAAGTGGGGGGGGGACCTACGAGCAGTACTTC. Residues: CASSSLSGGGTYEQYF.

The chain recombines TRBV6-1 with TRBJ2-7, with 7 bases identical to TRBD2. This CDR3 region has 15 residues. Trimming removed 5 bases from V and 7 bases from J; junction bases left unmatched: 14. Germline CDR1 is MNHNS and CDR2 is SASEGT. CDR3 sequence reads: CASSTNSGLGGEQYF. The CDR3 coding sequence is TGTGCCAGCAGTACCAATAGCGGCTTGGGGGGGGAGCAGTACTTC.

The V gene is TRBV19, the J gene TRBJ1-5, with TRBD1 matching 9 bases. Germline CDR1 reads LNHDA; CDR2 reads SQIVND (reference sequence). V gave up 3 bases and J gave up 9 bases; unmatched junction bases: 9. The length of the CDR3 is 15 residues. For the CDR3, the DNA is TGTGCCAGTAGTATCCCGGGACAGGGTGGGCGGCCCCAGCATTTT. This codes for CASSIPGQGGRPQHF.

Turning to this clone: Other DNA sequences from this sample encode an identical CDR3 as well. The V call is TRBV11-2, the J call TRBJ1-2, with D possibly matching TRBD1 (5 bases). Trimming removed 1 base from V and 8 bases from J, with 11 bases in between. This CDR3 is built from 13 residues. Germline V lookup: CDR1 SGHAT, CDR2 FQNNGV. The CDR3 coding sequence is TGTGCCAGCAGCTTAGGTCAGGGTGAAGGCTACACCTTC. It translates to CASSLGQGEGYTF.

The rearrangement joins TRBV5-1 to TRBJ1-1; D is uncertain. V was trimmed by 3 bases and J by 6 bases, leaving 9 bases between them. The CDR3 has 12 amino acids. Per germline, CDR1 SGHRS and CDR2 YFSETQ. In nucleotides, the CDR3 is TGCGCCAGCAGCTCGTCAGGTTCTGAAGCTTTCTTT. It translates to CASSSSGSEAFF.

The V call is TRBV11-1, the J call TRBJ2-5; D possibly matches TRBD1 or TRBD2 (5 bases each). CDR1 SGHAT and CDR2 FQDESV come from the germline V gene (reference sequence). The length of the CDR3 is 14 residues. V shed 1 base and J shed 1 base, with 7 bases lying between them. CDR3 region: CASSLGGVQETQYF. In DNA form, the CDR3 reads TGTGCCAGCAGCTTAGGAGGGGTCCAAGAGACCCAGTACTTC.